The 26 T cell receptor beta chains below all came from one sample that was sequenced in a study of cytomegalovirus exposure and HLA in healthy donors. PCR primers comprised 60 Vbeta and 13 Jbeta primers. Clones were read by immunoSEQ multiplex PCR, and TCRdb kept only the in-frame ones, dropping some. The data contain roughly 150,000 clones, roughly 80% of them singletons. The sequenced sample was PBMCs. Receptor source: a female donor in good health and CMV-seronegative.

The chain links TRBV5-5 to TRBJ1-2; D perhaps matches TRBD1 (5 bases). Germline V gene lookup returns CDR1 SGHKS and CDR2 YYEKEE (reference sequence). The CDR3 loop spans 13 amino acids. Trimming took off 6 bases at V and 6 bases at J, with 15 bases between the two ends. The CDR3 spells CASTAGGGDGYTF. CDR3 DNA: TGTGCCAGCACCGCCGGGGGGGGAGATGGCTACACCTTC.

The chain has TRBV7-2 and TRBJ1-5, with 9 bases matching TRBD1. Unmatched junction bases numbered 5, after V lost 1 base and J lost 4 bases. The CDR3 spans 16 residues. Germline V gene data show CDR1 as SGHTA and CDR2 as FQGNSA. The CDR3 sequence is CASSLETGGVNQPQHF. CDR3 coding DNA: TGTGCCAGCAGCTTAGAAACAGGGGGCGTGAATCAGCCCCAGCATTTT.

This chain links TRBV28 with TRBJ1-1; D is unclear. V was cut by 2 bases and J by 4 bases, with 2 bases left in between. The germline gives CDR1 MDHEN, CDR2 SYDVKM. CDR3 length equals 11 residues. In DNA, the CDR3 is TGTGCCAGCAGTTTACTCACTGAAGCTTTCTTT. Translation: CASSLLTEAFF. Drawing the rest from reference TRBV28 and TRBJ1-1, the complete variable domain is DVKVTQSSRYLVKRTGEKVFLECVQDMDHENMFWYRQDPGLGLRLIYFSYDVKMKEKGDIPEGYSVSREKKERFSLILESASTNQTSMYLCASSLLTEAFFGQGTRLTVV.

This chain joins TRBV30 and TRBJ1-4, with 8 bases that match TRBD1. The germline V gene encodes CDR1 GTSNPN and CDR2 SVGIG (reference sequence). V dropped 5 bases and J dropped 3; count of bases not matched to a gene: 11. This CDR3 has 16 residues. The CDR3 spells CAWGLDRVWANEKLFF. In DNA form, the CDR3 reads TGTGCCTGGGGTTTGGACAGGGTCTGGGCTAATGAAAAACTGTTTTTT.

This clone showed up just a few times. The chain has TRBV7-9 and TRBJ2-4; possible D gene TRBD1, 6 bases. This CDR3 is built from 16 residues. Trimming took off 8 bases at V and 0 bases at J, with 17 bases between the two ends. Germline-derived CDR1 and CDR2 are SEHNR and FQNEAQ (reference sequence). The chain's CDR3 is CASGSDTGLAKNIQYF. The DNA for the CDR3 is TGTGCCAGCGGGTCGGATACAGGGCTAGCCAAAAACATTCAGTACTTC.

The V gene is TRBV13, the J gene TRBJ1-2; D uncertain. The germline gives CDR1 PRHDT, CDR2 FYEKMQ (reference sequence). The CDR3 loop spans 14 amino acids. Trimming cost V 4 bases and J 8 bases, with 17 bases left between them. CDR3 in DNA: TGTGCCAGCAGCTCTACTCTGGGCCACCCCGGCTACACCTTC. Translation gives CASSSTLGHPGYTF.

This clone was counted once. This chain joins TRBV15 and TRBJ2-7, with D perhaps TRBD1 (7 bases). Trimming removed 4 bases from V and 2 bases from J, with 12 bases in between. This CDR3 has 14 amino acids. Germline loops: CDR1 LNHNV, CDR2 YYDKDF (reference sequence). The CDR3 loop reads CATSMEGAPYEQYF. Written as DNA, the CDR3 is TGTGCCACCAGCATGGAGGGGGCTCCCTACGAGCAGTACTTC.

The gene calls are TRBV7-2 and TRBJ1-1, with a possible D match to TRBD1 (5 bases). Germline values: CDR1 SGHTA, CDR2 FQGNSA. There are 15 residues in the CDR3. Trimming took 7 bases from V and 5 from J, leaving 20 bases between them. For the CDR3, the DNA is TGTGCCAGCACTCCCCGGGGGATAGGGATAACTGAAGCTTTCTTT. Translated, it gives CASTPRGIGITEAFF.

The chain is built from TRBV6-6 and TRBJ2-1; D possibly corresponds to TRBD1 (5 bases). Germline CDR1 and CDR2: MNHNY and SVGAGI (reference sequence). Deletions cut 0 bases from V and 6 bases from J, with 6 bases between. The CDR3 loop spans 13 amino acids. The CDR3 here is CASSYSQGNEQFF. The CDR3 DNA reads TGTGCCAGCAGTTACTCCCAGGGCAATGAGCAGTTCTTC.

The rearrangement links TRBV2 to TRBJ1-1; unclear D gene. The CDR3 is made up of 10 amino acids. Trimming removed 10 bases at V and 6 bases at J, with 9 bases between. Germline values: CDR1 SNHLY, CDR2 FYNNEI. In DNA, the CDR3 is TGTGCCAAGCCCCCGTCTGAAGCTTTCTTT. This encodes CAKPPSEAFF.

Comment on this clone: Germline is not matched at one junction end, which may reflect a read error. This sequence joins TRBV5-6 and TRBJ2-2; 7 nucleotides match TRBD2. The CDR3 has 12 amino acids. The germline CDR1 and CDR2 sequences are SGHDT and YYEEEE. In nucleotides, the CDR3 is TGTGCCAGCAGCTTGAAGGGCGGGGGGCTGTTTTTT. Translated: CASSLKGGGLFF.

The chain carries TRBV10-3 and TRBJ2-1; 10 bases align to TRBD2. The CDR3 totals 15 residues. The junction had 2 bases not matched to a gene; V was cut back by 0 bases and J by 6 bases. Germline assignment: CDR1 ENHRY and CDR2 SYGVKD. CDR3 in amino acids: CAISESSGGLNEQFF. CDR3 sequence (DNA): TGTGCCATCAGTGAGTCTAGCGGGGGGCTCAATGAGCAGTTCTTC.

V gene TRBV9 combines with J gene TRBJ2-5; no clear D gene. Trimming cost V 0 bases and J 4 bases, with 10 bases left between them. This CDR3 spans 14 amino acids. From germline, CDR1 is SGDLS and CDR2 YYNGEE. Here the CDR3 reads CASSVGFRGETQYF. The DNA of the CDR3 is TGTGCCAGCAGCGTAGGCTTCCGCGGAGAGACCCAGTACTTC.

DNA of the CDR3: TGTGCCAGCAGCTCCCTGCGCGGAGGGGCTCGTCAGCCCCAGCATTTT. Protein sequence: CASSSLRGGARQPQHF. The chain carries TRBV7-8 and TRBJ1-5; D may be TRBD1 (5 bases). CDR3 length: 16 residues. Trimming stripped 4 bases from V and 6 bases from J, with 19 bases between. Germline lookup yields CDR1 SGHVS and CDR2 FQNEAQ.

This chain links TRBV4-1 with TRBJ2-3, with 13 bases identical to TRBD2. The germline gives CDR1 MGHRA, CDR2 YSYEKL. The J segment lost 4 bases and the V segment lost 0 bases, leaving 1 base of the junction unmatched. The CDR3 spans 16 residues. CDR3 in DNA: TGCGCCAGCAGCCAAGAAGGACTAGCGGGGGCAGATACGCAGTATTTT. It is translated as CASSQEGLAGADTQYF.

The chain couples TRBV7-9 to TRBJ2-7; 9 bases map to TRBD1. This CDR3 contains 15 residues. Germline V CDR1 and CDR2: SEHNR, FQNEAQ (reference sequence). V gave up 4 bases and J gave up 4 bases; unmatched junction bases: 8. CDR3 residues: CASSSAYRGLYEQYF. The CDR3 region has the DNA TGTGCCAGCAGCTCTGCCTACAGGGGGCTTTACGAGCAGTACTTC.

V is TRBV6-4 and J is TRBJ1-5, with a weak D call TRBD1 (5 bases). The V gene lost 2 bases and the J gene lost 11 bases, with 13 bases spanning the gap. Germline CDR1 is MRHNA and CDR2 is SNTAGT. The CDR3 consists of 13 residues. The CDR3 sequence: CASSDQPGTTQHF. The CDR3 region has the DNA TGTGCCAGCAGTGACCAGCCGGGGACTACCCAGCATTTT.

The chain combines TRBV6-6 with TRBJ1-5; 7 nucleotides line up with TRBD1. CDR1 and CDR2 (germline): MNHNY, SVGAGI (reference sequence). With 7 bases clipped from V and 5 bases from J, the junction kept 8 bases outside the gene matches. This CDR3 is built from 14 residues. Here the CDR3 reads CASTSGGRDQPQHF. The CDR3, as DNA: TGTGCCAGCACCTCAGGGGGAAGGGATCAGCCCCAGCATTTT.

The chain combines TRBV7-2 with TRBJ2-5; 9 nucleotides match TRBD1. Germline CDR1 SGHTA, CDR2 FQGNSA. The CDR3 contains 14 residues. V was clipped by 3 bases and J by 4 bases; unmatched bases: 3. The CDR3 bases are TGTGCCAGCAGCTTTCAGACAGGGGGAGAGACCCAGTACTTC. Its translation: CASSFQTGGETQYF.

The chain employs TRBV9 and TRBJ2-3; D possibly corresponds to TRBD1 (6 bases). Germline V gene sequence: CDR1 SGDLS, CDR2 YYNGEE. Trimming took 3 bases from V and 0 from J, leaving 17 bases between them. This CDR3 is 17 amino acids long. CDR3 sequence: CASSGGRTAFSTDTQYF. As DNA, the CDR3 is TGTGCCAGCAGCGGTGGGCGGACAGCCTTTAGCACAGATACGCAGTATTTT.

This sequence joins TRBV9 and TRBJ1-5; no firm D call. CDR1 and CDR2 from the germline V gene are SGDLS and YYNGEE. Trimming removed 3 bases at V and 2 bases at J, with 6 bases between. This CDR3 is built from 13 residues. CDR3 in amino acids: CASSAEGNQPQHF. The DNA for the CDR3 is TGTGCCAGCAGCGCGGAGGGCAATCAGCCCCAGCATTTT.

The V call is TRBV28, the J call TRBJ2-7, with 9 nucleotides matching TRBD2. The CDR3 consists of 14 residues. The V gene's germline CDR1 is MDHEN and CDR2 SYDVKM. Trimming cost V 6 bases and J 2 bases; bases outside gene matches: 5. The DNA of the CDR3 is TGTGCCAGCAGGTATAGCGGGAGCGCCTACGAGCAGTACTTC. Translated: CASRYSGSAYEQYF.

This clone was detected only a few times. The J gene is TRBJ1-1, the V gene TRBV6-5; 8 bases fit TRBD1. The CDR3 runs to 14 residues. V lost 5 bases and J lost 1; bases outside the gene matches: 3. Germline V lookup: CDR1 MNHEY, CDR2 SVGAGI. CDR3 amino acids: CASSGQGQNTEAFF. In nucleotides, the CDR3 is TGTGCCAGCAGTGGACAGGGACAGAACACTGAAGCTTTCTTT.

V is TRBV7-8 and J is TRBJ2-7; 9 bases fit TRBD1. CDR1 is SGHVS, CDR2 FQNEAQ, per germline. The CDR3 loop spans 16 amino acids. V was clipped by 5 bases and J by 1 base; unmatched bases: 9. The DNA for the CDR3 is TGTGCCAGCAGCCCTTTAGGACAGGGGAGTTCCTACGAGCAGTACTTC. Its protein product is CASSPLGQGSSYEQYF.

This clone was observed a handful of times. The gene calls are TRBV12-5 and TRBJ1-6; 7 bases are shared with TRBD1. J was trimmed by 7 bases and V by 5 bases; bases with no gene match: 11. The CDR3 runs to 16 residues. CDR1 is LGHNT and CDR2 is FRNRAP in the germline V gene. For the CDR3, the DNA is TGTGCTAGTGGTGCCCCCTCAGGGGGATGGAATTCACCCCTCCACTTT. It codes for CASGAPSGGWNSPLHF.

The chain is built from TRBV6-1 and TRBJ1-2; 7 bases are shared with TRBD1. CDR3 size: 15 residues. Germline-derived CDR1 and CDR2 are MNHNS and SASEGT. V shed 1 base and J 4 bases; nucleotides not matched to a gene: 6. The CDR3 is CASSEVVRQGYGYTF. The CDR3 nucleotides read TGTGCCAGCAGTGAAGTCGTCCGACAGGGCTATGGCTACACCTTC.